These 23 T cell receptor beta chains were sequenced from one sample in a study of cytotoxic CD8 clonotypes in ibrutinib-treated CLL. Profiling relied on immunoSEQ multiplex PCR, and the TCRdb table lists in-frame clones only, not all of them. The sample records some 100,000 clones, under 70% being singletons. The sequencing here drew on PBMCs, taken after 24 months of ibrutinib treatment. Every receptor here comes from a human donor with chronic lymphocytic leukemia.

The chain is built from TRBV4-3 and TRBJ2-2; no clear D gene. CDR1 and CDR2 from the germline V gene are LGHNA and YSLEER. Trimming removed 1 base at V and 0 bases at J, with 3 bases between. This CDR3 comprises 14 residues. CDR3 nucleotides: TGCGCCAGCAGCCAAGTAACGAACACCGGGGAGCTGTTTTTT. Residues: CASSQVTNTGELFF.

The chain joins TRBV5-6 to TRBJ1-1, with D tentatively TRBD1 (5 bases). CDR3 size: 12 residues. Between the trimmed V and J ends, which lost 4 bases and 6 bases, there was a span of 10 bases. Per germline, CDR1 SGHDT and CDR2 YYEEEE. CDR3 protein: CASSLRVSEAFF. As DNA, the CDR3 is TGTGCCAGCAGCCTCAGGGTTTCTGAAGCTTTCTTT.

In its sample, this clone was seen a few times. The J gene is TRBJ1-2, the V gene TRBV7-9; D gene uncertain. This CDR3 has 13 amino acids. CDR1 is SEHNR and CDR2 is FQNEAQ in the germline V gene (reference sequence). V was clipped by 1 base and J by 7 bases, with 10 bases between them. CDR3 region: CASSLDPSGGYTF. The CDR3 DNA follows: TGTGCCAGCAGCTTAGACCCCTCAGGTGGCTACACCTTC.

This rearrangement joins TRBV30 to TRBJ1-2; D is uncertain. V shed 0 bases and J shed 4 bases, with 18 bases lying between them. The CDR3 covers 16 residues. CDR1 is GTSNPN, CDR2 SVGIG, per germline (reference sequence). The CDR3 DNA reads TGTGCCTGGAGTGTCGTGGGCGGGGATCAAGGCTATGGCTACACCTTC. It codes for CAWSVVGGDQGYGYTF. Based on the CDR3 plus reference TRBV30 and TRBJ1-2, the full variable domain is SQTIHQWPATLVQPVGSPLSLECTVEGTSNPNLYWYRQAAGRGLQLLFYSVGIGQISSEVPQNLSASRPQDRQFILSSKKLLLSDSGFYLCAWSVVGGDQGYGYTFGSGTRLTVV.

V is TRBV2 and J is TRBJ2-5, with 11 bases matching TRBD2. Germline V lookup: CDR1 SNHLY, CDR2 FYNNEI. The CDR3 contains 14 residues. Trimming at V came to 7 bases and at J to 2 bases, leaving 3 bases not matched to a gene. This CDR3 reads CASMLAGGQETQYF. The CDR3 DNA reads as TGTGCCAGCATGCTAGCGGGGGGACAAGAGACCCAGTACTTC.

The CDR3 loop reads CASSRGTGEIYEQYF. As DNA, the CDR3 is TGTGCCAGCAGCCGCGGGACAGGGGAGATCTACGAGCAGTACTTC. The rearrangement links TRBV7-9 to TRBJ2-7; 10 bases agree with TRBD1. Germline lookup yields CDR1 SEHNR and CDR2 FQNEAQ (reference sequence). This CDR3 contains 15 residues. V was pared by 5 bases and J by 3 bases, with 7 bases of the junction left unmatched.

V gene TRBV6-6 combines with J gene TRBJ2-3; a weak D match, TRBD2 (7 bases). Germline CDR1 MNHNY, CDR2 SVGAGI (reference sequence). The CDR3 covers 13 residues. V lost 8 bases to trimming and J lost 2 bases, with 11 bases between them. CDR3 loop: CASGGADTDTQYF. CDR3 coding DNA: TGTGCCAGCGGGGGGGCCGACACAGATACGCAGTATTTT.

The sample holds a few counts of this clone. The V call is TRBV6-5, the J call TRBJ1-5; D unresolved. The CDR3 is made up of 13 amino acids. V was clipped by 6 bases and J by 0 bases, with 6 bases between them. In germline, CDR1 is MNHEY, CDR2 SVGAGI. CDR3 in DNA: TGTGCCAGCAGACCCAATAGCAATCAGCCCCAGCATTTT. This translates into CASRPNSNQPQHF.

The genes are TRBV10-3 and TRBJ2-7; no firm D call. The CDR3 is made up of 13 amino acids. The germline gives CDR1 ENHRY, CDR2 SYGVKD. Deletions cut 7 bases from V and 5 bases from J, with 15 bases between. The CDR3 protein is CAINGAAGDEQYF. As DNA, the CDR3 is TGTGCCATCAACGGCGCGGCCGGAGACGAGCAGTACTTC.

The chain is built from TRBV4-1 and TRBJ2-1; 9 nucleotides align to TRBD2. The CDR3 covers 16 residues. Germline lookup yields CDR1 MGHRA and CDR2 YSYEKL. J lost 4 bases, V lost 0 bases, and 4 bases had no gene match. The CDR3 DNA sequence: TGCGCCAGCAGCCAAGAAGGCGGGGGGGAGTACAATGAGCAGTTCTTC. Amino acids: CASSQEGGGEYNEQFF.

The chain carries TRBV28 and TRBJ2-4; the D is unclear. This CDR3 spans 11 amino acids. Germline V gives CDR1 MDHEN, CDR2 SYDVKM. V lost 2 bases and J 7 bases, leaving 3 bases between the germline ends. Here the CDR3 DNA reads TGTGCCAGCAGTTTAATGAACATTCAGTACTTC. It yields the protein CASSLMNIQYF.

The V and J genes are TRBV18 and TRBJ1-6; tentatively, D is TRBD1 (6 bases). This CDR3 is 13 amino acids long. In germline, CDR1 is KGHSH, CDR2 LQKENI. Trimming stripped 3 bases from V and 7 bases from J, with 7 bases between. The CDR3 loop is CASSPGANSPLHF. The DNA for the CDR3 is TGTGCCAGCTCACCGGGGGCAAATTCACCCCTCCACTTT.

This clone was counted many times. The chain recombines TRBV19 with TRBJ1-2, with a weak D call TRBD1 (5 bases). CDR1 is LNHDA and CDR2 is SQIVND in the germline V gene (reference sequence). V was cut by 8 bases and J by 7 bases, with 20 bases left in between. The CDR3 extends over 14 amino acids. This CDR3 is CASDPGTPGGGYTF. As DNA, the CDR3 is TGTGCCAGTGACCCCGGGACCCCGGGGGGTGGCTACACCTTC.

The V gene is TRBV6-4, the J gene TRBJ2-1; D unclear. The V end was cut by 10 bases, the J end by 5 bases, with 3 bases between. The CDR3 length is 9 residues. Germline assignment: CDR1 MRHNA and CDR2 SNTAGT. The CDR3 spells CAIDNEQFF. The CDR3 DNA sequence: TGTGCCATCGACAATGAGCAGTTCTTC.

This clone came up a few times. The rearrangement uses TRBV29-1 and TRBJ2-1, with a possible D match to TRBD1 (7 bases). Germline-derived CDR1 and CDR2 are SQVTM and ANQGSEA. V was shortened by 4 bases and J by 4 bases, with 14 bases between the two germline ends. The CDR3 sequence is 14 residues long. CDR3 residues: CSVGPRGAYNEQFF. The CDR3 coding sequence is TGCAGCGTTGGCCCCAGGGGGGCATACAATGAGCAGTTCTTC.

V usage is TRBV30 and J usage is TRBJ1-6; D unclear. Germline values: CDR1 GTSNPN, CDR2 SVGIG (reference sequence). V was pared by 0 bases and J by 0 bases, with 6 bases between. The CDR3 has 15 residues. The CDR3 bases are TGTGCCTGGAGTGTACCAGGCTCCTATAATTCACCCCTCCACTTT. As protein: CAWSVPGSYNSPLHF.

On this clone: Distinct nucleotide sequences in the sample also encode this CDR3. The chain recombines TRBV20-1 with TRBJ2-5, with D unresolved. The CDR3 length is 10 residues. The germline V and J ends were trimmed by 1 base and 4 bases, with 1 base remaining between them. CDR1 DFQATT and CDR2 SNEGSKA come from the germline V gene (reference sequence). The CDR3 here is CSARGETQYF. The DNA of the CDR3 is TGCAGTGCTAGAGGAGAGACCCAGTACTTC.

This rearrangement joins TRBV6-4 to TRBJ2-3, with D maybe TRBD2 (6 bases). CDR3 size: 16 residues. Germline values: CDR1 MRHNA, CDR2 SNTAGT. Between the trimmed V and J ends, which lost 7 bases and 1 base, there was a span of 18 bases. Here the CDR3 DNA reads TGTGCCAGCAACGCACGCCCGGGACTCGGCACAGATACGCAGTATTTT. Translated, it gives CASNARPGLGTDTQYF.

This chain connects TRBV2 to TRBJ1-1; no clear D. Germline CDR1 SNHLY, CDR2 FYNNEI. Trimming shortened V by 3 bases and J by 0 bases, and 5 bases separated the two germline ends. The CDR3 is 13 residues long. This CDR3 reads CASSDDMNTEAFF. The CDR3 nucleotides are TGTGCCAGCAGTGATGACATGAACACTGAAGCTTTCTTT.

J is TRBJ2-7 and V is TRBV9, with D perhaps TRBD2 (6 bases). Germline CDR1 is SGDLS and CDR2 is YYNGEE. Trimming pared 3 bases from V and 1 base from J, leaving 14 bases between. The CDR3 has 15 residues. The CDR3 DNA follows: TGTGCCAGCAGCGCCGGGACTGCCATTTCCTACGAGCAGTACTTC. Encoded protein: CASSAGTAISYEQYF. The full variable domain, its missing parts supplied by reference TRBV9 and TRBJ2-7, is DSGVTQTPKHLITATGQRVTLRCSPRSGDLSVYWYQQSLDQGLQFLIQYYNGEERAKGNILERFSAQQFPDLHSELNLSSLELGDSALYFCASSAGTAISYEQYFGPGTRLTVT.

The V call is TRBV27, the J call TRBJ2-2; 7 positions agree with TRBD1. Trimming took 4 bases from V and 1 from J; bases not matched to a gene: 3. The germline gives CDR1 MNHEY, CDR2 SMNVEV (reference sequence). The CDR3 spans 15 residues. The CDR3 is CASSSRQGNTGELFF. CDR3 nucleotides: TGTGCCAGCAGTTCGCGACAGGGGAACACCGGGGAGCTGTTTTTT.

This clone was found once. The rearrangement uses TRBV7-3 and TRBJ2-2; D not certain. The V end lost 8 bases, the J end lost 0 bases, and 7 bases lay between the germline ends. From germline, CDR1 is SGHTA and CDR2 FQGTGA. CDR3 size: 13 residues. CDR3 sequence (DNA): TGTGCCAGCGGCGAGACGAACACCGGGGAGCTGTTTTTT. Amino acid sequence: CASGETNTGELFF.

The chain couples TRBV4-1 to TRBJ1-2; 9 nucleotides align to TRBD1. V trimming: 2 bases; J trimming: 8 bases; junction bases outside the gene matches: 12. The CDR3 is 16 residues long. Germline V lookup: CDR1 MGHRA, CDR2 YSYEKL. CDR3 nucleotides: TGCGCCAGCAGCCAACTTCCCGGACAGGGGAAGGAGGGCTACACCTTC. Residues: CASSQLPGQGKEGYTF.